Presented here are 3 T cell receptor beta chains from one specimen sequenced in a study of prognosis after radiotherapy for stage I lung cancer. The TCR beta CDR3 region was amplified from genomic DNA, with two rounds of multiplex PCR being used for the amplification. The use of primers specific to each TRBV and TRBJ gene characterized first-round PCR. Via MiXCR, TCRdb re-called the multiplex PCR reads, giving one row per CDR3 protein. The sample lists some 24,000 distinct CDR3 sequences; under 40% were seen once. Sample: PBMCs, taken before or after stereotactic body radiation therapy (not recorded which). These TCRs come from a donor over 45 with non-small cell lung cancer.

This clonotype has more than one count but fewer than ten. This may stem from a read error, because a much larger clone lies one nucleotide away. The chain recombines TRBV7-2 with TRBJ2-5; D gene uncertain. This CDR3 contains 12 residues. The ends were cut back, 8 bases at V and 0 bases at J, with 7 bases in the middle. Germline V gene sequence: CDR1 SGHTA, CDR2 FQGNSA. Here the CDR3 reads CASDWNQETQYF. In nucleotides, the CDR3 is TGTGCCAGCGACTGGAACCAAGAGACCCAGTACTTC.

This clonotype was recorded at least ten times. The CDR3 region is CASSLTAGGTSYNEQFF. The CDR3 DNA reads as TGTGCCAGCAGCTTAACGGCGGGGGGGACGTCCTACAATGAGCAGTTCTTC. J is TRBJ2-1 and V is TRBV7-2, with 9 nucleotides matching TRBD2. With 2 bases clipped from V and 1 base from J, the junction kept 6 bases outside the gene matches. Germline lookup yields CDR1 SGHTA and CDR2 FQGNSA. CDR3 length: 17 amino acids.

The rearrangement uses TRBV6-2 or TRBV6-3 and TRBJ2-3; D not certain. This CDR3 contains 14 residues. Germline lookup yields CDR1 MNHEY and CDR2 SVGEGT. With 8 bases removed from V and 4 bases from J, the gap between germline ends came to 16 bases. The CDR3 sequence is CASAPGGRADTQYF. In DNA, the CDR3 is TGTGCCAGCGCCCCCGGTGGTAGGGCAGATACGCAGTATTTT.